This T cell receptor (beta chain) came from a study of T-cell reconstitution after alpha-beta-depleted transplantation in children. Preparation of the TCRbeta library was carried out with unique molecular identifiers. TCRdb analysed the PCR reads with MiXCR anew, one entry per CDR3 protein. This sample has about 540,000 distinct CDR3 sequences; 15% to 20% occur once, and the top ten carry 2.5% to 4%. V lost 0 bases to trimming and J lost 1 base; unmatched junction nucleotides: 7. Germline CDR1 and CDR2: MGHRA and YSYEKL. CDR3 length: 18 amino acids. The sequencing used PBMCs from the stem cell graft donor, collected from the stem cell graft. The chain uses TRBV4-1 and TRBJ2-3, with TRBD2 identical over 10 bases. The sequence was obtained from a human donor who donated a stem cell graft to a child with acute lymphoblastic leukemia. CDR3 nucleotides: TGCGCCAGCAGCCAAGATCGCCCCGGACTAGCGGGCACAGATACGCAGTATTTT. It is translated as CASSQDRPGLAGTDTQYF.